Listed here are 4 T cell receptor beta chains from one sample, sequenced in a study of T cell repertoires in cytomegalovirus infection. In TCRdb, the reads were re-called with MiXCR into one record per CDR3 protein. The table has some 300,000 distinct CDR3 sequences, around 10% seen once. The sequenced sample consisted of PBMCs. The receptors were sampled from a human donor in good health (CMV status not recorded). Some clones in this sample may be carry-over from other donors' samples.

This clonotype was recorded many times. The chain is built from TRBV5-6 and TRBJ2-1; D is undetermined. The CDR3 is made up of 15 amino acids. Germline V lookup: CDR1 SGHDT, CDR2 YYEEEE. V was pared by 4 bases and J by 0 bases, with 11 bases between. The CDR3 nucleotides are TGTGCCAGCAGCCTGGGGTACCTCTCCTACAATGAGCAGTTCTTC. It translates to CASSLGYLSYNEQFF.

This clonotype was observed at least ten times. The rearrangement uses TRBV28 and TRBJ2-7, with D unresolved. Germline-derived CDR1 and CDR2 are MDHEN and SYDVKM. Trimming took 4 bases from V and 0 from J, leaving 7 bases between them. CDR3 size: 13 residues. The CDR3 loop is CASSSTSSYEQYV. The CDR3 DNA follows: TGTGCCAGCAGTTCCACAAGCTCCTACGAGCAGTACGTC.

In this sample, this clonotype turned up a few times. The CDR3 sequence is CASSPGRSQPQHF. CDR3 sequence (DNA): TGTGCCAGCTCACCAGGCCGTTCTCAGCCCCAGCATTTT. The V call is TRBV18, the J call TRBJ1-5; D not certain. The CDR3 is 13 amino acids. Per germline, CDR1 KGHSH and CDR2 LQKENI. Trimming took 2 bases from V and 6 from J, leaving 8 bases between them.

This clonotype was observed a handful of times. This chain links TRBV20-1 with TRBJ1-1; 9 bases are a match to TRBD1. The CDR3 is 13 amino acids. After removal of 6 bases from V and 4 bases from J, the junction contained 6 bases not matched to a gene. Germline V gives CDR1 DFQATT, CDR2 SNEGSKA (reference sequence). The CDR3 protein is CSAYRGPGTEAFF. In nucleotides, the CDR3 is TGCAGTGCCTACAGGGGGCCAGGCACTGAAGCTTTCTTT.